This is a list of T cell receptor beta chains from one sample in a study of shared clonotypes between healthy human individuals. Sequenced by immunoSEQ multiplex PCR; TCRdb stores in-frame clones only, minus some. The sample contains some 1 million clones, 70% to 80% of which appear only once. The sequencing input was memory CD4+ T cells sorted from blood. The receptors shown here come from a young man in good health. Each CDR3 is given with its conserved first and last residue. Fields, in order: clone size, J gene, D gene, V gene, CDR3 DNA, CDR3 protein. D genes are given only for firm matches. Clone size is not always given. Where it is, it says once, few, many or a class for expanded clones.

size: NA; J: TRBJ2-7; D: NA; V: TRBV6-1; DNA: TGTGCCAGCAGTGCTCTGAGGGCAGAGACCTACGAGCAGTACTTC; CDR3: CASSALRAETYEQYF
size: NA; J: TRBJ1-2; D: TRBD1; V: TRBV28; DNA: TGTGCCAGCACTATGTCTGGGACAGGGTCCTATGGCTACACCTTC; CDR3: CASTMSGTGSYGYTF
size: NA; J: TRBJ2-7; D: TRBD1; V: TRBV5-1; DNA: TGCGCCAGCGGATATCTTGGACAGGCCTACGAGCAGTACTTC; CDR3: CASGYLGQAYEQYF
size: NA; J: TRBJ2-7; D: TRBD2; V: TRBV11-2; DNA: TGTGCCAGCAGCTTAGAGCCGCTTTCGGGACTAGCTTACGAGCAGTACTTC; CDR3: CASSLEPLSGLAYEQYF
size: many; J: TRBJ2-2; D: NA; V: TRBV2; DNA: TGTGCCAGCACACGCACCGGGGAGCTGTTTTTT; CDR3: CASTRTGELFF
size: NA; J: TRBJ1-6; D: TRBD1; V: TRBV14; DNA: TGTGCCAGCAGGCGGGGACAGGGAGCACCCCTCCACTTT; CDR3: CASRRGQGAPLHF
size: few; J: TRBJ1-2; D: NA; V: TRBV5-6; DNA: TGTGCCAGCAGCTTGGTAGGGATAGGGGTTGGCTACACCTTC; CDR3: CASSLVGIGVGYTF
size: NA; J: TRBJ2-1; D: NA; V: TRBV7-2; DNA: TGTGCCAGCAGCTTACTGGGGCCCGATGAGCAGTTCTTC; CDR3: CASSLLGPDEQFF
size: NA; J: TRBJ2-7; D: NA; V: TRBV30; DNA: TGTGCCTGGAGTAATTCGCGCGAGCAGTACTTC; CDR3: CAWSNSREQYF
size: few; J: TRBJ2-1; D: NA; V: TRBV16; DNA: TGTGCCAGCAGCCAATCAGCGGCCCACAATGAGCAGTTCTTC; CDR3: CASSQSAAHNEQFF
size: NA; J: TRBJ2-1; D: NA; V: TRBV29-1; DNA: TGCAGCGTTGCCGTACTAGCAATCAATGAGCAGTTCTTC; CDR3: CSVAVLAINEQFF
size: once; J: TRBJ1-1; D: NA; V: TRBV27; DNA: TGTGCCAGCAGTTTTAGAAGGGCGGGTGACACTGAAGCTTTCTTT; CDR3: CASSFRRAGDTEAFF
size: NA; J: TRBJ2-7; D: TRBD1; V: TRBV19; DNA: TGTGCCAGTAGGGCCGGGACAGGGTCCTACGAGCAGTACTTC; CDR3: CASRAGTGSYEQYF
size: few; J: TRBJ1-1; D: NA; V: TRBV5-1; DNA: TGCGCCAGCAGCGCCGACATAAAGAACACTGAAGCTTTCTTT; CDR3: CASSADIKNTEAFF
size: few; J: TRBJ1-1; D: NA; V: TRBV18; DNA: TGTGCCAGCTCACCCTCGGCAGGGAACACTGAAGCTTTCTTT; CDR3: CASSPSAGNTEAFF
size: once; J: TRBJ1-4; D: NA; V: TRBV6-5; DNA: TGTGCCAGCAGTTTGGGAGAGGGCGAAAAACTGTTTTTT; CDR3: CASSLGEGEKLFF
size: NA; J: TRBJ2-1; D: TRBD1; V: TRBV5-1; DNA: TGCGCCAGCAGCCCGACAGGGCCAGGCAATGAGCAGTTCTTC; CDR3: CASSPTGPGNEQFF
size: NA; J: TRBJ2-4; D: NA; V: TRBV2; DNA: TGTGCCAGCAGCAGCGCACAGAATCAGTACTTC; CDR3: CASSSAQNQYF
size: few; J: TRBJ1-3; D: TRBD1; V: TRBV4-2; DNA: TGTGCCAGCAGCCGAGATACAAGGGGGCTGGGAAACACCATATATTTT; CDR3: CASSRDTRGLGNTIYF
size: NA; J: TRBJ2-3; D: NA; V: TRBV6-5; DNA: TGTGCCAGCAGTTACTCGTTACTTTCCACAGATACGCAGTATTTT; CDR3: CASSYSLLSTDTQYF
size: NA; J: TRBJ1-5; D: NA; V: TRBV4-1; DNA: TGCGCCAGTTTATGGCCCCAGCATTTT; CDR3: CASLWPQHF
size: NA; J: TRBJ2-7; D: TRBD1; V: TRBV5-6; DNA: TGTGCCAGCAGCTCAATATGGGGACAGCTGACGGACAGCTACGAGCAGTACTTC; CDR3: CASSSIWGQLTDSYEQYF
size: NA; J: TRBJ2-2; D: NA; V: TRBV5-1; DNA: TGCGCCAGCAGCCCTCAGGGGTCGGGCACCGGGGAGCTGTTTTTT; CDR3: CASSPQGSGTGELFF
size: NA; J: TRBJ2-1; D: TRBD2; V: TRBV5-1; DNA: TGCGCCAGCAGCTTGGCCGTCGGGAGGAAGAGTGAGCAGTTCTTC; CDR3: CASSLAVGRKSEQFF
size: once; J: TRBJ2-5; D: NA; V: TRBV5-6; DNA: TGTGCCAGCAGCTTGAAGGTCTCGGGGGCCTCCGGGGAGACCCAGTACTTC; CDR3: CASSLKVSGASGETQYF
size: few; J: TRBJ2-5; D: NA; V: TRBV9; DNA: TGTGCCAGCAGCGTAGAAGAGACCCAGTACTTC; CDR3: CASSVEETQYF
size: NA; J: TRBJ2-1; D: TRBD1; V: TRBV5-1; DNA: TGCGCCAGCAGCCGGACAGGGGGTAATGAGCAGTTCTTC; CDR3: CASSRTGGNEQFF
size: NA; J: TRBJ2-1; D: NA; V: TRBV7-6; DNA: TGTGCCAGCAGCTTAGAAGGGCGGGGCGGCTACAATGAGCAGTTCTTC; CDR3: CASSLEGRGGYNEQFF
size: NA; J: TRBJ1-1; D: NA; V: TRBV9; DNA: TGTGCCAGCAGCGTAGGACGGAATAGTGAAGCTTTCTTT; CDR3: CASSVGRNSEAFF
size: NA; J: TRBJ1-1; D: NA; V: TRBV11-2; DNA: TGTGCCAGCAGCTTAGTCGGCAGCCAGAACACTGAAGCTTTCTTT; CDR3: CASSLVGSQNTEAFF
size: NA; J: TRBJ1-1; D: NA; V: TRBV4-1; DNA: TGCGCCAGCAGCCAACTCCCTGGGGGGAGAACTGAAGCTTTCTTT; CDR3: CASSQLPGGRTEAFF
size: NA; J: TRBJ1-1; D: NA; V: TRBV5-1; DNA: TGCGCCAGCAGCCCTCGGGTAGGGTGGACTGAAGCTTTCTTT; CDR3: CASSPRVGWTEAFF
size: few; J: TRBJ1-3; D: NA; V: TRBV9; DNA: TGTGCCAGCAGCGTAGGGGTTCTCTCTGGAAACACCATATATTTT; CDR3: CASSVGVLSGNTIYF
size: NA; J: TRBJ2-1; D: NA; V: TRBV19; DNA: TGTGCCAGTAGTACGGGGGTGGGTGAGCAGTTCTTC; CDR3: CASSTGVGEQFF
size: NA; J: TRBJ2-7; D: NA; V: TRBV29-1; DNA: TGCAGCGTCATCGGAAGCGTTACCTACGAGCAGTACTTC; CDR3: CSVIGSVTYEQYF
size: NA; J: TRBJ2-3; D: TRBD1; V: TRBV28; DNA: TGTGCCAGCAGTGCAGGGGGAGTAGCTACAGATACGCAGTATTTT; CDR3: CASSAGGVATDTQYF